In its sample, the clone carrying this TCR beta chain is medium-sized. This beta chain slipped into a library made for alpha chains as a stray read, so its size is not meaningful. These data come from a study of spatial heterogeneity in lung cancer. CDR1 is MNHEY, CDR2 SVGAGI, per germline. The V gene lost 0 bases and the J gene lost 6 bases, with 11 bases spanning the gap. The CDR3 consists of 15 residues. All TCR cDNA molecules were individually tagged with a unique molecular identifier. TCRdb used MiXCR to reprocess the 5' RACE reads, holding one entry per CDR3 protein. This sample has about 6,100 distinct CDR3 sequences, with around 13% found just once. Time point denoted: sample taken at primary tumor resection. Donors were fewer than 90 untreated early-stage non-small cell lung cancer patients. No cell sorting; template was whole RNA from tumor, lung tissue or PBMC.

This clonotype was sampled from a human donor with early-stage non-small cell lung cancer. The specimen comprised lung tissue, sampled at surgery. The chain uses TRBV6-5 and TRBJ2-2; D unresolved. The CDR3 spells CASSYSPGSPGELFF. Here the CDR3 DNA reads TGTGCCAGCAGTTACTCGCCTGGATCGCCCGGGGAGCTGTTTTTT.